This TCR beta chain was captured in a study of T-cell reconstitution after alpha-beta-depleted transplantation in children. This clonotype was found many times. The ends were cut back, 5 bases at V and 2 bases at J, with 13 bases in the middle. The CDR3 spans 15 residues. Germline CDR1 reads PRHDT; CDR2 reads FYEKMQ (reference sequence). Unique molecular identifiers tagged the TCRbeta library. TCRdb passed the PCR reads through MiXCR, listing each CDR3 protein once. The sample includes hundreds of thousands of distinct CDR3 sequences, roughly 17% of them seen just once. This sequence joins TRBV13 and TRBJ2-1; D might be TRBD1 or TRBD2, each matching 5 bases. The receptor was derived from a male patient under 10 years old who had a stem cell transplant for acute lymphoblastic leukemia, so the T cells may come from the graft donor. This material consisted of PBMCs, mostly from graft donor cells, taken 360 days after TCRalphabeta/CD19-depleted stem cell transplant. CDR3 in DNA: TGTGCCAGCAGCCACCGGGACCTAACCTACAATGAGCAGTTCTTC. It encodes CASSHRDLTYNEQFF.